Only a few counts were recorded for the clone carrying this T cell receptor beta chain. Its antigen is not identified. These data are taken from a study of vaccination and CD4 T cells after COVID-19. Study-level background: Overlapping spike pools from SARS-CoV-2 and HCoV-NL63, HCoV-OC43 and HCoV-229E served as culture stimuli.

Treatment denoted: approximately nine-day PBMC culture with coronavirus spike peptide pools or control peptides (ViraFEST assay). ViraFEST used peptide pools to expand antigen-specific T cells before TCR sequencing. Sequencing of cultured CD4+ T cell DNA used the Oncomine TCR Beta short-read assay. In TCRdb, the PCR reads were re-called with MiXCR into one record per CDR3 protein. The sample shows about 20,000 distinct CDR3 sequences, under 70% of them seen only once. The sequenced sample consisted of CD4+ T cells from blood, cultured in vitro. This TCR came from a human donor who had recovered from COVID-19.

CDR3 nucleotide sequence: TGTGCCAGCAGCTTAGGTGCAGAGCGGGGCATTCAGTACTTC. Amino acids: CASSLGAERGIQYF. V and J are TRBV7-2 and TRBJ2-4, with 7 bases fitting TRBD2. Trimming took 1 base from V and 9 from J; bases not matched to a gene: 6. This CDR3 is 14 amino acids long. Germline loops: CDR1 SGHTA, CDR2 FQGNSA.